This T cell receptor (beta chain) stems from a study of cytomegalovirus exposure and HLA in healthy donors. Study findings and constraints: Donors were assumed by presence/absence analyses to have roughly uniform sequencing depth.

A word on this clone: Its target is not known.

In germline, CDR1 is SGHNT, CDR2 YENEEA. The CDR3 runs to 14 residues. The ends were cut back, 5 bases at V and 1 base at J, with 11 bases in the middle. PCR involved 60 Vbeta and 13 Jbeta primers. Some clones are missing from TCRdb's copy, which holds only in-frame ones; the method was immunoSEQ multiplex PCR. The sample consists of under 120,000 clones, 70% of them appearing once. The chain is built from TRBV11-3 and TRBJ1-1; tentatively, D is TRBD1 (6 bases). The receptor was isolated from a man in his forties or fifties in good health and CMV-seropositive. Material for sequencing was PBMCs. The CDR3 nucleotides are TGTGCCAGCAGCCTAACAGGGACGAACACTGAAGCTTTCTTT. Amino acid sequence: CASSLTGTNTEAFF. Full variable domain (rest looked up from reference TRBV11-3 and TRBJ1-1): EAGVVQSPRYKIIEKKQPVAFWCNPISGHNTLYWYLQNLGQGPELLIRYENEEAVDDSQLPKDRFSAERLKGVDSTLKIQPAELGDSAVYLCASSLTGTNTEAFFGQGTRLTVV.